This T cell receptor (beta chain) emerged from a study of long-term antiretroviral therapy in people with HIV. Study observations and caveats: Information pertaining to ART adherence, viral resistance or therapeutic modifications was not obtained. Within the repertoire, clones expanded before ART were dominant at all time points.

As for this clone: Its antigen remains unknown.

They ran version v3.0 of the immunoSEQ assay at survey level. For each individual sample, sequencing targeted roughly 35,000-55,000 T-cell genomes. The protocol was immunoSEQ multiplex PCR, while the TCRdb copy is restricted to in-frame clones and leaves out a portion. The sample lists about 34,000 clones; more than 75% were seen once. With 4 bases removed from V and 3 bases from J, the gap between germline ends came to 15 bases. CDR3 length equals 15 residues. The germline V gene encodes CDR1 SGDLS and CDR2 YYNGEE. In the United States, treatment was given to all participants with HIV. The TCR originated in a woman between 25 and 40 years old with HIV. The chain recombines TRBV9 with TRBJ2-3; possible D gene TRBD2, 6 bases. The sample in question was unsorted PBMCs, obtained 2.7 to 2.9 years before starting antiretroviral therapy. The CDR3 sequence: CASSPGGSLTDTQYF. CDR3 bases: TGTGCCAGCAGCCCCGGAGGGAGTTTAACAGATACGCAGTATTTT.